These T cell receptor beta chains were read from a single sample in a study of cytomegalovirus exposure and HLA in healthy donors. Measured with immunoSEQ multiplex PCR; TCRdb has only the in-frame clones, and not every one. This sample contains 45,000 to 60,000 clones. The sequencing input was PBMCs. The receptors were gathered from a male donor in good health and CMV-seronegative. Both conserved end residues are part of each CDR3. The D gene is left open where the match is weak.

cdr3_nt	cdr3_aa	v_call	j_call	d_call
TGTGCCAGCAGTTCATCCAGACAGGGGCGGTACGAGCAGTACTTC	CASSSSRQGRYEQYF	TRBV6-5	TRBJ2-7	TRBD1
TGTGCCAGTAGTTTCTCGCCGGGACAGCGGAACACTGAAGCTTTCTTT	CASSFSPGQRNTEAFF	TRBV19	TRBJ1-1	TRBD1
TGTGCCAGCAGCACCCACAGGGGAACGGCCTACGAGCAGTACTTC	CASSTHRGTAYEQYF	TRBV9	TRBJ2-7	TRBD1
TGTGCCAGCAGTACAGACAGGGGCGGTGAAAAACTGTTTTTT	CASSTDRGGEKLFF	TRBV6-5	TRBJ1-4	TRBD1
TGTGCCAGCACATCCAGCCAAGAGACCCAGTACTTC	CASTSSQETQYF	TRBV2	TRBJ2-5	-
TGCGCCAGCAGCCCCGGGACAGGTTTTTGGGAGCAGTACTTC	CASSPGTGFWEQYF	TRBV5-1	TRBJ2-7	TRBD1
TGTGCCACCAGCAGAGGCAGGGGGACGAACACCGGGGAGCTGTTTTTT	CATSRGRGTNTGELFF	TRBV15	TRBJ2-2	TRBD1
TGCGCCAGCAGCCAAAGATGGGGGACAGGGGAATATGGCTACACCTTC	CASSQRWGTGEYGYTF	TRBV4-3	TRBJ1-2	TRBD1
TGTGCCAGCAGACCAGGGACAGCCAACTACGAGCAGTACTTC	CASRPGTANYEQYF	TRBV27	TRBJ2-7	TRBD1
TGTGCCTGGATCTCCAGGCGAGCTAACTATGGCTACACCTTC	CAWISRRANYGYTF	TRBV30	TRBJ1-2	-
TGTGCCAGCAGCGTCAGGGGAGCCGAATCCTACAATGAGCAGTTCTTC	CASSVRGAESYNEQFF	TRBV9	TRBJ2-1	-
TGTGCCACTCAGAGGACAGGGGATGGCTACACCTTC	CATQRTGDGYTF	TRBV2	TRBJ1-2	TRBD1
TGTGCCAGCAAGGGGGCAGGGGTTGGCTACACCTTC	CASKGAGVGYTF	TRBV25-1	TRBJ1-2	TRBD1
TGCGCCAGCAGCCAAGAGGACAGAGTCTACTCTGGCTACACCTTC	CASSQEDRVYSGYTF	TRBV4-1	TRBJ1-2	-
TGTGCCAGCTCACCCACGGGGAACACTGAAGCTTTCTTT	CASSPTGNTEAFF	TRBV18	TRBJ1-1	-
TGTGCCAGCAGGACAGGGGCCACGTATGGCTACACCTTC	CASRTGATYGYTF	TRBV2	TRBJ1-2	TRBD1
TGCGCCAGCAGCCAAGGCGGTTGGGTTTACAATGAGCAGTTCTTC	CASSQGGWVYNEQFF	TRBV4-1	TRBJ2-1	-
TGTGCCTGGAGTGTAGCGACAGGCGTCTACGAGCAGTACTTC	CAWSVATGVYEQYF	TRBV30	TRBJ2-7	-
TGTGCCAGCAGCGTAGTAACAGGGGATCTGAGGACCTTC	CASSVVTGDLRTF	TRBV9	TRBJ1-2	TRBD1
TGTGCCAGCAGCTTTCCGTCACAGGGAACTGAAGCTTTCTTT	CASSFPSQGTEAFF	TRBV5-6	TRBJ1-1	-
TGTGCCAGCAGTGCCAGACAGGGCCGGGATGAAGCTTTCTTT	CASSARQGRDEAFF	TRBV25-1	TRBJ1-1	TRBD1
TGTGCCAAGAGGAAAGGTAGCGCCACTAACTATGGCTACACCTTC	CAKRKGSATNYGYTF	TRBV2	TRBJ1-2	-
TGTGCCAGCAGCCAAATACAGGGGGTGGGCGAGCAGTACTTC	CASSQIQGVGEQYF	TRBV5-4	TRBJ2-7	TRBD1
TGCGCCAGCAGCCCGCCGGGACTAGCGGGGGCATACTACGAGCAGTACTTC	CASSPPGLAGAYYEQYF	TRBV5-1	TRBJ2-7	TRBD2
TGCGCCAGCAGCCAGCTAAGACAGGGGAATCCCCAGCATTTT	CASSQLRQGNPQHF	TRBV4-1	TRBJ1-5	TRBD1
TGCGCCAGCAGCGGGGGGGCTAGCACAGATACGCAGTATTTT	CASSGGASTDTQYF	TRBV5-1	TRBJ2-3	-
TGTGCCAGCTCCCCGGGGGAGAACACTGAAGCTTTCTTT	CASSPGENTEAFF	TRBV18	TRBJ1-1	-
TGTGCCAGCTCACCCCGGGACACGAACACCGGGGAGCTGTTTTTT	CASSPRDTNTGELFF	TRBV18	TRBJ2-2	-
TGTGCCAGCAGTGCGATTGGACAGGCGGTAGATACGCAGTATTTT	CASSAIGQAVDTQYF	TRBV6-1	TRBJ2-3	TRBD1
TGTGCCAGCAGTTACCGGGGGAATGAGCAGTTCTTC	CASSYRGNEQFF	TRBV6-6	TRBJ2-1	-
TGTGCCAGCAGTGCTATACAGGGGCCTACGTACGAGCAGTACTTC	CASSAIQGPTYEQYF	TRBV6-5	TRBJ2-7	TRBD1
TGTGCCAGCAGTGCCCGGGACAGGGGGGAAGATACGCAGTATTTT	CASSARDRGEDTQYF	TRBV25-1	TRBJ2-3	TRBD1
TGTGCCAGCAGTTCCACCTACGCTAGCGGGGGGTACGAGCAGTACTTC	CASSSTYASGGYEQYF	TRBV6-6	TRBJ2-7	TRBD2
TGTGCCAGCATCCCGTCGGGGGGGCTTACTGAAGCTTTCTTT	CASIPSGGLTEAFF	TRBV6-5	TRBJ1-1	-
TGTGCCAGCAGTTCGGGTGGGGCAGCAGCTAACTATGGCTACACCTTC	CASSSGGAAANYGYTF	TRBV27	TRBJ1-2	-
TGTGCCAGCAGTTACTCGAAGGGGGGGACCTACAATGAGCAGTTCTTC	CASSYSKGGTYNEQFF	TRBV6-5	TRBJ2-1	-
TGTGCCAGCAGCAGCGGACTAGCGGGGCGAGCAGATACGCAGTATTTT	CASSSGLAGRADTQYF	TRBV5-8	TRBJ2-3	TRBD2
TGTGCCAGCTCACTTCGACAGCCTAAGAACACTGAAGCTTTCTTT	CASSLRQPKNTEAFF	TRBV18	TRBJ1-1	-
TGCAGCGTTGGGGACAATTATGGCTACACCTTC	CSVGDNYGYTF	TRBV29-1	TRBJ1-2	-
TGTGCCAGCAGACGACAGCCCTATAGCAATCAGCCCCAGCATTTT	CASRRQPYSNQPQHF	TRBV6-5	TRBJ1-5	-
TGCGCCAGCAGCAATAGCGGGGGGGCTGGGTACGAGCAGTACTTC	CASSNSGGAGYEQYF	TRBV5-1	TRBJ2-7	TRBD2
TGCGCCAGCAGCCCCGGACAGGGCAATCAGCCCCAGCATTTT	CASSPGQGNQPQHF	TRBV5-1	TRBJ1-5	TRBD1
TGTGCCAGTAGTATTGGGGGAGGGGGGCCCCACACTGAAGCTTTCTTT	CASSIGGGGPHTEAFF	TRBV19	TRBJ1-1	-
TGTGCCAGCAGCGAAATGACAGGGGGCTATCGTAGCTATGGCTACACCTTC	CASSEMTGGYRSYGYTF	TRBV9	TRBJ1-2	TRBD1
TGTGCCAGCTCACCACCTTCGACAGGGGATGTCTGGAACACTGAAGCTTTCTTT	CASSPPSTGDVWNTEAFF	TRBV18	TRBJ1-1	TRBD1
TGTGCCTCTAGGACAGGGGATGGTTCACCCCTCCACTTT	CASRTGDGSPLHF	TRBV30	TRBJ1-6	TRBD1
TGCAGTGCTGTATTCACCGGGGCCCAGCATTTT	CSAVFTGAQHF	TRBV20-1	TRBJ1-5	-
TGTGCCAGCAGCTTTGGGGGCAGGGACACTGAAGCTTTCTTT	CASSFGGRDTEAFF	TRBV7-9	TRBJ1-1	-
TGTGCCAGCAGTTCCGGACAGGCTGGCACTGAAGCTTTCTTT	CASSSGQAGTEAFF	TRBV6-1	TRBJ1-1	TRBD1
TGTGCCTGGGAGACCGGGACTAATAATTCACCCCTCCACTTT	CAWETGTNNSPLHF	TRBV30	TRBJ1-6	-
TGTGCCAGCAGTTACTCACAGGGGGCTGGAGAGACCCAGTACTTC	CASSYSQGAGETQYF	TRBV6-5	TRBJ2-5	TRBD1
TGTGCCAGCAGTTACTCGGAGGGGGCCTCTCAGCCCCAGCATTTT	CASSYSEGASQPQHF	TRBV6-5	TRBJ1-5	TRBD1
TGCGCCAGCAGTGATAGTTGGGTGGCAGGGGGCCTTAACGATGAGCAGTTCTTC	CASSDSWVAGGLNDEQFF	TRBV10-2	TRBJ2-1	TRBD1